The clone carrying this TCR beta chain was detected only a few times. All TCR cDNA molecules were individually tagged with a unique molecular identifier. TCRdb redid the calling of the 5' RACE reads with MiXCR, one entry per CDR3 protein. The sample carries roughly 80,000 distinct CDR3 sequences, around 13% recorded once. The data originate from a study of spatial heterogeneity in lung cancer. Turning to the study itself: Unique TCR and UMI combinations averaged more than ten appearances each in raw reads.

The CDR3 extends over 17 amino acids. Looked up from germline, CDR1 is SGHVS and CDR2 is FQNEAQ. V lost 3 bases and J 0 bases, leaving 14 bases between the germline ends. Time point denoted: sample taken at primary tumor resection. Whole RNA, isolated from tumor, nontumor lung or frozen PBMC, was sequenced without prior sorting. This sequence originates from a male donor with early-stage non-small cell lung cancer. The specimen comprised PBMCs, sampled at surgery. This rearrangement joins TRBV7-8 to TRBJ2-2, with D hard to call. CDR3 residues: CASSFGGIIANTGELFF. DNA for the CDR3: TGTGCCAGCAGCTTCGGCGGTATAATCGCGAACACCGGGGAGCTGTTTTTT.